Given below is one TCR beta chain in context. Other DNA variants within this sample encode the same CDR3. This specimen belongs to a study of control samples from healthy donors and cancer patients. TCRdb's table, derived via immunoSEQ multiplex PCR, lists solely in-frame clones and lacks some. The sample includes some 150,000 clones, roughly 94% of them seen just once. This TCR was recovered from a man in his sixties with colorectal cancer. Material: PBMCs.

Written as DNA, the CDR3 is TGTGCCAGCAGCCAAGGTTATGGCTACACCTTC. Protein: CASSQGYGYTF. The chain uses TRBV3-1 (or the pseudogene TRBV3-2) and TRBJ1-2; D gene unclear. V was shortened by 1 base and J by 5 bases, with 2 bases between the two germline ends. The length of the CDR3 is 11 residues. Germline CDR1 reads LGHDT; CDR2 reads YNNKEL (reference sequence).